The 21 T cell receptor beta chains below all came from one sample that was sequenced in a study of beta chain features in type 1 diabetes. The study's findings and limits: The study found moderately but significantly shorter TCRB CDR3s in all four CD4+ subsets of Type 1 diabetes patients.

Every isolated RNA sample was fully reverse transcribed, so sequencing captured expressed TCRB transcripts. Method: immunoSEQ multiplex PCR; TCRdb's copy keeps in-frame clones and lacks some. Among about 390,000 clones listed, around 9.6% were seen once. No antigen has been assigned to these receptors. What was sequenced was central memory CD4+ T cells from blood. Every receptor here comes from a man aged 25 to 40 with type 1 diabetes.

The chain carries TRBV11-1 and TRBJ2-2; D gene unclear. The length of the CDR3 is 14 residues. The germline V gene encodes CDR1 SGHAT and CDR2 FQDESV (reference sequence). Trimming took 1 base from V and 5 from J, leaving 8 bases between them. The CDR3 DNA is TGTGCCAGCAGCTTAGAGAGTTTTACCGGGGAGCTGTTTTTT. Translated, it gives CASSLESFTGELFF.

V gene TRBV7-2 combines with J gene TRBJ1-5, with D maybe TRBD1 (6 bases). V lost 4 bases to trimming and J lost 7 bases, with 17 bases between them. Germline values: CDR1 SGHTA, CDR2 FQGNSA. This CDR3 comprises 15 residues. DNA of the CDR3: TGTGCCAGCAGCTCCCTGGGGGCCCTCGGGCAGCCCCAGCATTTT. It specifies CASSSLGALGQPQHF.

CDR3 sequence reads: CSANPAYEQYF. In nucleotides, the CDR3 is TGCAGTGCGAACCCTGCCTACGAGCAGTACTTC. V gene TRBV20-1 combines with J gene TRBJ2-7; D is undetermined. The length of the CDR3 is 11 residues. Per the germline V gene, CDR1 is DFQATT and CDR2 is SNEGSKA (reference sequence). Deletions cut 6 bases from V and 2 bases from J, with 8 bases between.

J is TRBJ1-5 and V is TRBV6-6; D gene ambiguous. CDR1 MNHNY and CDR2 SVGAGI come from the germline V gene (reference sequence). The CDR3 is 13 residues long. With 8 bases removed from V and 6 bases from J, the gap between germline ends came to 14 bases. CDR3 in DNA: TGTGCCAGCCGAGAGGGCAGTAGTCAGCCCCAGCATTTT. Translation: CASREGSSQPQHF.

This chain connects TRBV18 to TRBJ1-3, with D uncertain. Germline lookup yields CDR1 KGHSH and CDR2 LQKENI. The CDR3 covers 15 residues. Deletions cut 2 bases from V and 4 bases from J, with 12 bases between. The CDR3 loop is CASSPYISEGNTIYF. The CDR3 DNA follows: TGTGCCAGCTCACCATATATATCGGAGGGAAACACCATATATTTT.

The table lists this clone with a few counts. The chain carries TRBV5-4 and TRBJ1-2; a weak D match, TRBD1 (6 bases). V was pared by 1 base and J by 4 bases, with 11 bases between. Per the germline V gene, CDR1 is SGHNT and CDR2 is YYREEE (reference sequence). The CDR3 extends over 14 amino acids. The CDR3 region has the DNA TGTGCCAGCAGCTTGTCAGGGGCGTCCTATGGCTACACCTTC. Translating gives CASSLSGASYGYTF.

The sample holds a few counts of this clone. Since a much larger clone is just one base distant, this may be a read error. This sample includes further DNA sequences coding for the same CDR3. CDR3 amino acids: CASRGLGVDYTF. In DNA form, the CDR3 reads TGTGCCAGCAGGGGGCTGGGAGTGGACTACACCTTC. The chain combines TRBV5-6 with TRBJ1-2; D is perhaps TRBD1 (5 bases). From germline, CDR1 is SGHDT and CDR2 YYEEEE. The CDR3 runs 12 residues. The V and J ends lost 5 bases and 10 bases respectively, with 15 bases between them.

The V call is TRBV7-2, the J call TRBJ1-2; D unclear. Germline V gene data show CDR1 as SGHTA and CDR2 as FQGNSA. The length of the CDR3 is 15 residues. The V end lost 1 base, the J end lost 4 bases, and 13 bases lay between the germline ends. CDR3 loop: CASSLVFRAPYGYTF. CDR3 bases: TGTGCCAGCAGCTTAGTCTTCCGGGCCCCCTATGGCTACACCTTC.

This clone was observed a handful of times. The V call is TRBV4-3, the J call TRBJ1-1; D uncertain. The germline V gene encodes CDR1 LGHNA and CDR2 YSLEER. The CDR3 has 16 amino acids. The germline V and J ends were trimmed by 0 bases and 10 bases, with 21 bases remaining between them. CDR3: CASSQDRSGLPSGAFF. Here the CDR3 DNA reads TGCGCCAGCAGCCAAGATCGGAGCGGCCTTCCCTCAGGAGCTTTCTTT.

V and J are TRBV27 and TRBJ2-1; TRBD2 aligns across 10 bases. The CDR3 sequence is 17 residues long. Germline trimming cut 6 bases from V and 0 bases from J; bases unmatched to any gene: 8. CDR1 and CDR2 from the germline V gene are MNHEY and SMNVEV (reference sequence). The CDR3 sequence: CASSVLGLASSYNEQFF. The CDR3 DNA sequence: TGTGCCAGCAGCGTCCTGGGACTAGCGAGCTCCTACAATGAGCAGTTCTTC.

The CDR3 region is CIVGGNTEAFF. Here the CDR3 DNA reads TGCATAGTGGGGGGTAACACTGAAGCTTTCTTT. This chain joins TRBV29-1 and TRBJ1-1; TRBD1 might be the D (5 bases). CDR1 SQVTM and CDR2 ANQGSEA come from the germline V gene. CDR3 length equals 11 residues.

This clone was seen a handful of times. V is TRBV7-2 and J is TRBJ2-5; D not resolved. The length of the CDR3 is 16 residues. Germline V gene sequence: CDR1 SGHTA, CDR2 FQGNSA. Between the trimmed V and J ends, which lost 5 bases and 1 base, there was a span of 17 bases. The chain's CDR3 is CASSRGRVDRQETQYF. The CDR3 coding sequence is TGTGCCAGCAGCCGTGGTCGGGTAGACCGCCAAGAGACCCAGTACTTC.

This sequence joins TRBV19 and TRBJ1-2; the match to TRBD1 covers 8 bases. The CDR3 runs 16 residues. The J segment lost 5 bases and the V segment lost 4 bases, leaving 12 bases of the junction unmatched. Germline-derived CDR1 and CDR2 are LNHDA and SQIVND (reference sequence). The CDR3 DNA sequence: TGTGCCAGTAGTACTCCAAGACAGGGGACCCGATATGGCTACACCTTC. The encoded protein is CASSTPRQGTRYGYTF.

The chain is built from TRBV18 and TRBJ1-1; D unclear. Looked up from germline, CDR1 is KGHSH and CDR2 is LQKENI. Trimming removed 5 bases at V and 0 bases at J, with 10 bases between. The CDR3 consists of 14 residues. This chain's CDR3 is CASSTGRLNTEAFF. CDR3 DNA: TGTGCCAGCTCAACCGGCAGACTGAACACTGAAGCTTTCTTT. Full variable domain (missing parts from reference TRBV18 and TRBJ1-1): NAGVMQNPRHLVRRRGQEARLRCSPMKGHSHVYWYRQLPEEGLKFMVYLQKENIIDESGMPKERFSAEFPKEGPSILRIQQVVRGDSAAYFCASSTGRLNTEAFFGQGTRLTVV.

The chain carries TRBV6-1 and TRBJ2-7, with a tentative D call TRBD1 (6 bases). This CDR3 has 14 amino acids. V was shortened by 6 bases and J by 6 bases, with 18 bases between the two germline ends. Germline V gives CDR1 MNHNS, CDR2 SASEGT. CDR3 region: CASSLQGGASEQYF. CDR3 nucleotides: TGTGCCAGCAGCTTACAGGGTGGGGCGTCCGAGCAGTACTTC.

This rearrangement joins TRBV30 to TRBJ2-5; weak D call: TRBD2 (6 bases). V was clipped by 0 bases and J by 5 bases, with 13 bases between them. This CDR3 contains 14 residues. Germline V CDR1 and CDR2: GTSNPN, SVGIG (reference sequence). The CDR3 sequence: CAWSVTGSGETQYF. CDR3 sequence (DNA): TGTGCCTGGAGTGTTACCGGGAGCGGGGAGACCCAGTACTTC.

The sample holds a few counts of this clone. The genes are TRBV28 and TRBJ1-6, with D hard to call. V shed 7 bases and J shed 0 bases, with 10 bases lying between them. Per germline, CDR1 MDHEN and CDR2 SYDVKM. The CDR3 is 15 residues long. DNA for the CDR3: TGTGCCAGCAAGGACGGGAGCTCCTATAATTCACCCCTCCACTTT. Amino acids: CASKDGSSYNSPLHF.

This clone was seen repeatedly, ten times or more. The CDR3 is CASSQTVLETQYF. The CDR3 nucleotides are TGTGCCAGCAGCCAGACAGTATTAGAGACCCAGTACTTC. The chain employs TRBV2 and TRBJ2-5; a possible D gene is TRBD1 (5 bases). This CDR3 comprises 13 residues. The germline V and J ends were trimmed by 6 bases and 4 bases, with 12 bases remaining between them. The germline gives CDR1 SNHLY, CDR2 FYNNEI.

This clone came up a few times. The chain combines TRBV19 with TRBJ2-7; D is perhaps TRBD1 or TRBD2 (5 bases each). Trimming stripped 6 bases from V and 2 bases from J, with 14 bases between. This CDR3 is built from 14 residues. CDR1 and CDR2 (germline): LNHDA, SQIVND (reference sequence). The CDR3 loop reads CASSPGTDPYEQYF. In nucleotides, the CDR3 is TGTGCCAGTAGCCCCGGGACGGATCCCTACGAGCAGTACTTC.

This clone was detected only a few times. The chain couples TRBV5-1 to TRBJ2-3, with 11 positions matching TRBD2. The trim removed 0 bases at V and 7 bases at J, leaving 13 bases unmatched. CDR3 length: 18 residues. CDR1 is SGHRS and CDR2 is YFSETQ in the germline V gene. Here the CDR3 reads CASSLAEVTSGSSHTQYF. CDR3 coding DNA: TGCGCCAGCAGCTTGGCCGAAGTAACTAGCGGGAGTTCGCATACGCAGTATTTT.

This clone was counted at least ten times. V is TRBV18 and J is TRBJ2-3; perhaps TRBD2 as D (6 bases). CDR1 is KGHSH, CDR2 LQKENI, per germline. This CDR3 is 16 amino acids long. With 1 base removed from V and 2 bases from J, the gap between germline ends came to 13 bases. CDR3 in DNA: TGTGCCAGCTCACCACGGGATGGCGGGGACACAGATACGCAGTATTTT. Translated, it gives CASSPRDGGDTDTQYF.